The 2 T cell receptor beta chains reported below all come from one sample, sequenced in a study of blood T cells in healthy people across ages. Using a J-beta primer mix together with a sample-barcoded 5' primer, a second PCR was run for 7 to 11 cycles. MiXCR, applied by TCRdb to the 5' RACE reads, yields one record per CDR3 protein. In the table there are about 570,000 distinct CDR3 sequences, about 28% of which are singletons. This sample also appeared in a second study, on T cells of mothers and their children.

The sample taken for sequencing was blood. All receptors come from a boy under 10 years old in good health.

This clonotype was seen repeatedly, ten times or more. The rearrangement links TRBV24-1 to TRBJ2-4; a weak D match, TRBD1 (5 bases). The CDR3 is made up of 18 amino acids. The germline V gene encodes CDR1 KGHDR and CDR2 SFDVKD. Trimming removed 4 bases from V and 0 bases from J, with 18 bases in between. CDR3 loop: CATSDLPGHEIAKNIQYF. Written as DNA, the CDR3 is TGTGCCACCAGTGACCTCCCCGGACACGAAATAGCCAAAAACATTCAGTACTTC.

The sample holds a few counts of this clonotype. The chain is built from TRBV6-5 and TRBJ2-3; no definite D call. V gave up 2 bases and J gave up 2 bases, with 5 bases separating them. CDR1 and CDR2 from the germline V gene are MNHEY and SVGAGI. The CDR3 contains 13 residues. CDR3 region: CASSYINTDTQYF. The CDR3 DNA is TGTGCCAGCAGTTACATTAACACAGATACGCAGTATTTT.